This note documents a single TCR beta chain sequence. The data are from a study of blood T cell repertoires in COVID-19. Overall study context: Samples came from the United States, Italy and Spain, spanning acute and convalescent COVID-19. Sample material is recorded as cDNA or gDNA derived from T cells, B-cell-depleted T cells, or PBMCs.

From germline, CDR1 is SSHAT and CDR2 FNYEAQ (reference sequence). With V trimmed by 4 bases and J by 7 bases, 5 bases remained unmatched. The CDR3 has 15 residues. In the original processing: Amplification of reference gene primers provided the estimated nucleated cell counts. The repertoire was sequenced with immunoSEQ multiplex PCR; TCRdb's copy has only in-frame clones and lacks some. That table is the source of V, J and clone size, and D and trimming were worked out from the DNA. Altogether over 65,000 clones are present, 70% to 90% being singletons, with the ten largest covering 4.6%. The rearrangement links TRBV7-7 to TRBJ2-1; the match to TRBD2 covers 12 bases. The sample was peripheral blood. The TCR was taken from a man over 45 with active COVID-19. The CDR3 bases are TGTGCCAGCAGCTCAGGACTAGCGGGAAAGAATGAGCAGTTCTTC. Translated: CASSSGLAGKNEQFF. Complete variable domain (other parts from reference TRBV7-7 and TRBJ2-1): GAGVSQSPRYKVTKRGQDVTLRCDPISSHATLYWYQQALGQGPEFLTYFNYEAQPDKSGLPSDRFSAERPEGSISTLTIQRTEQRDSAMYRCASSSGLAGKNEQFFGPGTRLTVL.